What follows are 15 T cell receptor beta chains derived from one specimen sequenced in a study of OX40 agonist ivuxolimab in advanced cancers. Sequenced by immunoSEQ multiplex PCR; TCRdb stores in-frame clones only, minus some. Counted here are 25,000 to 30,000 clones, about 90% occurring once; the ten biggest clones make up roughly 15%. Source: CD4+ or CD8+ T cells sorted from blood, taken in a trial of the OX40 agonist ivuxolimab. All receptors come from an adult with an advanced solid tumor such as melanoma, head and neck, liver or kidney cancer.

This clone was observed once. The V and J genes are TRBV10-3 and TRBJ2-7; 8 nucleotides align to TRBD2. J was trimmed by 3 bases and V by 5 bases; bases with no gene match: 9. The CDR3 covers 15 residues. The germline V gene encodes CDR1 ENHRY and CDR2 SYGVKD. CDR3 residues: CAISSPGGRDYEQYF. The DNA of the CDR3 is TGTGCCATCAGTTCCCCGGGGGGGCGGGACTACGAGCAGTACTTC.

This rearrangement joins TRBV11-2 to TRBJ2-5; D is unclear. The CDR3 contains 11 residues. Per germline, CDR1 SGHAT and CDR2 FQNNGV. The ends were cut back, 3 bases at V and 4 bases at J, with 3 bases in the middle. CDR3: CASSLGETQYF. The CDR3, as DNA: TGTGCCAGCAGCTTGGGAGAGACCCAGTACTTC.

The chain carries TRBV19 and TRBJ1-1, with D hard to call. The CDR3 consists of 12 residues. The germline V gene has CDR1 LNHDA and CDR2 SQIVND (reference sequence). Trimming stripped 1 base from V and 7 bases from J, with 7 bases between. In DNA, the CDR3 is TGTGCCAGTAGTATAGGGCGGCTTGAAGCTTTCTTT. The encoded protein is CASSIGRLEAFF.

By its share, this clone is medium-sized (0.01 to 0.1%). This rearrangement joins TRBV27 to TRBJ1-1; D may be TRBD1 (5 bases). The V gene lost 4 bases and the J gene lost 7 bases, with 7 bases spanning the gap. The CDR3 sequence is 11 residues long. Germline V gives CDR1 MNHEY, CDR2 SMNVEV (reference sequence). This CDR3 reads CASSSGGEAFF. The CDR3 DNA reads TGTGCCAGCAGTTCCGGGGGTGAAGCTTTCTTT.

Only one count was recorded for this clone. The J gene is TRBJ2-3, the V gene TRBV5-1; 9 bases are shared with TRBD2. This CDR3 has 15 residues. Trimming removed 2 bases from V and 1 base from J; junction bases left unmatched: 2. Looked up from germline, CDR1 is SGHRS and CDR2 is YFSETQ. The CDR3 DNA follows: TGCGCCAGCAGCTTTACTAGCGGGCGCACAGATACGCAGTATTTT. Translating it yields CASSFTSGRTDTQYF.

V and J are TRBV7-8 and TRBJ2-1, with TRBD1 matching over 10 bases. The germline V gene encodes CDR1 SGHVS and CDR2 FQNEAQ. The CDR3 has 17 residues. V lost 2 bases, J lost 5 bases, and 9 bases stayed unmatched. The CDR3 DNA is TGTGCCAGCAGCTTACCCGGCACGGGACAGGGGAACAATGAGCAGTTCTTC. Encoded protein: CASSLPGTGQGNNEQFF. The full variable domain, in which reference TRBV7-8 and TRBJ2-1 provide the parts outside the CDR3, is GAGVSQSPRYKVAKRGQDVALRCDPISGHVSLFWYQQALGQGPEFLTYFQNEAQLDKSGLPSDRFFAERPEGSVSTLKIQRTQQEDSAVYLCASSLPGTGQGNNEQFFGPGTRLTVL.

This clone has only a few counts. J is TRBJ2-7 and V is TRBV7-2; TRBD2 matches at 8 bases. This CDR3 is built from 15 residues. Germline CDR1 is SGHTA and CDR2 is FQGNSA. V lost 4 bases to trimming and J lost 3 bases; unmatched junction nucleotides: 8. The CDR3 nucleotides are TGTGCCAGCAGCTCCTTAGCGGGAACTGTCTACGAGCAGTACTTC. Translated, it gives CASSSLAGTVYEQYF. Based on the CDR3 plus reference TRBV7-2 and TRBJ2-7, the full variable domain is GAGVSQSPSNKVTEKGKDVELRCDPISGHTALYWYRQSLGQGLEFLIYFQGNSAPDKSGLPSDRFSAERTGGSVSTLTIQRTQQEDSAVYLCASSSLAGTVYEQYFGPGTRLTVT.

This chain uses TRBV27 with TRBJ1-4; TRBD1 is a possible D gene (5 bases). CDR3 length: 14 residues. Germline V gene lookup returns CDR1 MNHEY and CDR2 SMNVEV (reference sequence). The germline V and J ends were trimmed by 5 bases and 5 bases, with 12 bases remaining between them. The CDR3: CASSRGTTNEKLFF. The CDR3 DNA sequence: TGTGCCAGCAGTCGCGGGACGACGAATGAAAAACTGTTTTTT.

The CDR3 DNA reads as TGTGCCAGCAGCTTGGAAAGCGGGAGGCCTTCCTACGAGCAGTACTTC. It encodes CASSLESGRPSYEQYF. This chain joins TRBV5-4 and TRBJ2-7, with 9 bases fitting TRBD2. Unmatched junction bases numbered 5, after V lost 0 bases and J lost 1 base. CDR1 and CDR2 (germline): SGHNT, YYREEE (reference sequence). CDR3 length: 16 amino acids.

V gene TRBV18 combines with J gene TRBJ1-3, with TRBD1 matching 7 bases. Germline V CDR1 and CDR2: KGHSH, LQKENI. Germline trimming cut 2 bases from V and 2 bases from J; bases unmatched to any gene: 12. The CDR3 sequence is 18 residues long. CDR3 bases: TGTGCCAGCTCACCAATGGACAGGAATTTTCTCCCTGGAAACACCATATATTTT. This sequence encodes CASSPMDRNFLPGNTIYF.

V gene TRBV6-5 combines with J gene TRBJ1-3; no reliable D call. Between the trimmed V and J ends, which lost 2 bases and 7 bases, there was a span of 9 bases. This CDR3 is 13 amino acids long. Germline CDR1 MNHEY, CDR2 SVGAGI. The CDR3 reads CASSYPGSNTIYF. The CDR3 bases are TGTGCCAGCAGTTACCCAGGCAGTAACACCATATATTTT.

With regard to this clone: Other DNA variants within this sample encode the same CDR3. The chain employs TRBV9 and TRBJ2-7, with 8 bases matching TRBD2. Germline CDR1 SGDLS, CDR2 YYNGEE. The trim removed 0 bases at V and 1 base at J, leaving 3 bases unmatched. The CDR3 has 15 amino acids. The CDR3 reads CASSVGASGSYEQYF. CDR3 bases: TGTGCCAGCAGCGTAGGGGCTAGCGGGTCCTACGAGCAGTACTTC.

The chain links TRBV9 to TRBJ1-1; D remains ambiguous. This CDR3 has 12 amino acids. Germline V CDR1 and CDR2: SGDLS, YYNGEE. V shed 6 bases and J shed 0 bases, with 6 bases lying between them. The CDR3: CASKGLNTEAFF. CDR3 coding DNA: TGTGCCAGCAAGGGTTTGAACACTGAAGCTTTCTTT.

V usage is TRBV9 and J usage is TRBJ2-7; D not certain. CDR3 length: 15 amino acids. Germline V gene data show CDR1 as SGDLS and CDR2 as YYNGEE. V was trimmed by 0 bases and J by 2 bases, leaving 12 bases between them. Here the CDR3 reads CASSVGGAQTYEQYF. DNA for the CDR3: TGTGCCAGCAGCGTAGGTGGTGCGCAGACCTACGAGCAGTACTTC.

The CDR3 nucleotides are TGCGCCAGCAGCGCCCGAACCTTCCTAGCGGGAGGCCCCCACAATGAGCAGTTCTTC. This sequence encodes CASSARTFLAGGPHNEQFF. This rearrangement joins TRBV4-1 to TRBJ2-1; 11 bases line up with TRBD2. Trimming cost V 5 bases and J 5 bases; bases outside gene matches: 17. The V gene's germline CDR1 is MGHRA and CDR2 YSYEKL. CDR3 size: 19 residues.